A single sample is the source of the 9 T cell receptor beta chains below, sequenced in a study of T cells in Graves' hyperthyroidism and ophthalmopathy. RNA transcripts gave rise to amplified TCR beta CDR3 regions. HTBI primers were used for first-round RT-PCR of the TCR CDR3. TCRdb called the multiplex PCR reads again in MiXCR, with one record for every CDR3 protein. This sample has roughly 280,000 distinct CDR3 sequences, with approximately 20% found just once. Material: blood. Every receptor here comes from a man aged 25-45 years with Graves' ophthalmopathy.

This clonotype was recorded a few times. This chain joins TRBV5-5 and TRBJ2-4; 7 bases are shared with TRBD1. V was clipped by 1 base and J by 8 bases; unmatched bases: 9. The CDR3 is 15 residues long. Germline V lookup: CDR1 SGHKS, CDR2 YYEKEE (reference sequence). CDR3 nucleotides: TGTGCCAGCAGCTTGAGTGGACAGGTCATGCACATTCAGTACTTC. It yields the protein CASSLSGQVMHIQYF.

This chain links TRBV28 with TRBJ1-1; D call uncertain. Trimming left V 3 bases short and J 0 bases short, with 8 bases between. The germline CDR1 and CDR2 sequences are MDHEN and SYDVKM. This CDR3 comprises 14 residues. CDR3 DNA: TGTGCCAGCAGTTTGGTCAGCATGAACACTGAAGCTTTCTTT. This gives the protein CASSLVSMNTEAFF. Drawing the rest from reference TRBV28 and TRBJ1-1, the complete variable domain is DVKVTQSSRYLVKRTGEKVFLECVQDMDHENMFWYRQDPGLGLRLIYFSYDVKMKEKGDIPEGYSVSREKKERFSLILESASTNQTSMYLCASSLVSMNTEAFFGQGTRLTVV.

The table lists this clonotype with a few counts. The chain employs TRBV30 and TRBJ1-5; TRBD1 might be the D (6 bases). V lost 1 base and J lost 6, with 7 bases in between. Germline loops: CDR1 GTSNPN, CDR2 SVGIG (reference sequence). This CDR3 is built from 12 residues. CDR3 sequence: CAWSGGRQPQHF. The CDR3 bases are TGTGCCTGGAGTGGGGGGCGTCAGCCCCAGCATTTT.

Only a few counts were recorded for this clonotype. CDR3 DNA sequence: TGTGCCAGCAGCTCTCGACAGGGTAACGGTAATTCACCCCTCCACTTT. Translating gives CASSSRQGNGNSPLHF. The chain uses TRBV7-9 and TRBJ1-6, with TRBD1 matching 7 bases. The CDR3 consists of 16 residues. V lost 4 bases to trimming and J lost 6 bases; unmatched junction nucleotides: 9. Germline V gives CDR1 SEHNR, CDR2 FQNEAQ (reference sequence). Complete variable domain (other parts from reference TRBV7-9 and TRBJ1-6): DTGVSQNPRHKITKRGQNVTFRCDPISEHNRLYWYRQTLGQGPEFLTYFQNEAQLEKSRLLSDRFSAERPKGSFSTLEIQRTEQGDSAMYLCASSSRQGNGNSPLHFGNGTRLTVT.

This clonotype was detected only a few times. V and J are TRBV12-3 or TRBV12-4 and TRBJ1-6; D uncertain. V shed 3 bases and J shed 9 bases, with 12 bases lying between them. This CDR3 comprises 14 residues. The CDR3 DNA sequence: TGTGCCAGCAGTTTGTTGGAGGGCGGTTCACCCCTCCACTTT. Its protein is CASSLLEGGSPLHF.

This clonotype came up many times. V and J are TRBV24-1 and TRBJ2-1; 11 positions match TRBD2. Per the germline V gene, CDR1 is KGHDR and CDR2 is SFDVKD. The CDR3 contains 17 residues. V lost 5 bases to trimming and J lost 5 bases; unmatched junction nucleotides: 10. The CDR3 sequence: CATSATSGDSLHNEQFF. The DNA of the CDR3 is TGTGCCACCAGTGCGACTAGCGGGGATAGCCTGCACAATGAGCAGTTCTTC.

The chain employs TRBV5-1 and TRBJ2-1; a possible D gene is TRBD2 (5 bases). Germline-derived CDR1 and CDR2 are SGHRS and YFSETQ. V was clipped by 0 bases and J by 7 bases, with 14 bases between them. CDR3 length: 15 amino acids. The CDR3 loop is CASSLGASLENEQFF. CDR3 bases: TGCGCCAGCAGCTTGGGGGCTAGCCTTGAGAATGAGCAGTTCTTC.

This chain connects TRBV5-1 to TRBJ1-1, with 7 positions matching TRBD1. The V gene's germline CDR1 is SGHRS and CDR2 YFSETQ. V shed 3 bases, J shed 5 bases, and the junction held 7 bases outside the gene matches. CDR3 length equals 14 residues. The CDR3 reads CASSSQGRRTEAFF. The CDR3 DNA reads as TGCGCCAGCAGCTCACAGGGGAGGAGGACTGAAGCTTTCTTT. The full variable domain, rest sourced from reference TRBV5-1 and TRBJ1-1, is KAGVTQTPRYLIKTRGQQVTLSCSPISGHRSVSWYQQTPGQGLQFLFEYFSETQRNKGNFPGRFSGRQFSNSRSEMNVSTLELGDSALYLCASSSQGRRTEAFFGQGTRLTVV.

The gene calls are TRBV28 and TRBJ1-5, with D unresolved. Germline-derived CDR1 and CDR2 are MDHEN and SYDVKM. The CDR3 runs to 16 residues. V lost 6 bases to trimming and J lost 2 bases, with 17 bases between them. CDR3 DNA sequence: TGTGCCAGCAGAAGTCCCAGAGGGAATGGCAATCAGCCCCAGCATTTT. It encodes CASRSPRGNGNQPQHF.